These 15 T cell receptor beta chains share one sample of origin, sequenced in a study of early T cells in non-severe SARS-CoV-2 infection. TCRdb processed the 5' RACE reads anew with MiXCR; each CDR3 protein has one entry. The table lists around 70,000 distinct CDR3 sequences, 11% of them singletons. The specimen was whole blood. These receptor sequences come from an adult who was a healthcare worker with PCR-confirmed SARS-CoV-2 infection or an uninfected control (not recorded which).

There are many counts of this clonotype. The gene calls are TRBV6-1 and TRBJ2-3; TRBD1 agrees at 9 bases. This CDR3 has 15 amino acids. The V segment lost 2 bases and the J segment 2 bases; nucleotides outside the gene matches: 2. Germline V gene data show CDR1 as MNHNS and CDR2 as SASEGT. The DNA for the CDR3 is TGTGCCAGCAGTGAAAGGGACAGGGTCACAGATACGCAGTATTTT. This codes for CASSERDRVTDTQYF.

This clonotype came up many times. Germline and junction disagree at one end, which may indicate a read error. The gene calls are TRBV10-2 and TRBJ1-1, with 8 nucleotides matching TRBD1. This CDR3 has 13 residues. Germline loops: CDR1 WSHSY, CDR2 SAAADI. The CDR3 bases are TGCGCCGGCAGACAGGGGAGAAACACTGAAGCTTTCTTT. It is translated as CAGRQGRNTEAFF.

A few counts support this clonotype. The chain links TRBV28 to TRBJ2-1, with 7 bases matching TRBD2. Germline V lookup: CDR1 MDHEN, CDR2 SYDVKM. The J segment lost 9 bases and the V segment lost 8 bases, leaving 10 bases of the junction unmatched. The CDR3 loop spans 13 amino acids. CDR3 sequence reads: CASLRLARGEQFF. As DNA, the CDR3 is TGTGCCAGCTTACGACTAGCTCGAGGTGAGCAGTTCTTC.

This clonotype was counted at least ten times. The chain has TRBV7-9 and TRBJ2-3; no clear D gene. The CDR3 contains 14 residues. Germline V gene sequence: CDR1 SEHNR, CDR2 FQNEAQ (reference sequence). V gave up 7 bases and J gave up 2 bases, with 13 bases separating them. The CDR3 region is CASTGVGSTDTQYF. Here the CDR3 DNA reads TGTGCCAGCACCGGCGTGGGGTCCACAGATACGCAGTATTTT. The full variable domain, completed using reference TRBV7-9 and TRBJ2-3, is DTGVSQNPRHKITKRGQNVTFRCDPISEHNRLYWYRQTLGQGPEFLTYFQNEAQLEKSRLLSDRFSAERPKGSFSTLEIQRTEQGDSAMYLCASTGVGSTDTQYFGPGTRLTVL.

This clonotype turned up a few times. CDR3 bases: TGTGCCAGCAGTTTTTCCGCTAGCGACGAGCAGTACTTC. The encoded protein is CASSFSASDEQYF. J is TRBJ2-7 and V is TRBV12-3 or TRBV12-4; perhaps TRBD2 as D (6 bases). The V gene lost 3 bases and the J gene lost 5 bases, with 11 bases spanning the gap. This CDR3 is 13 amino acids long.

This clonotype was counted once. The V gene is TRBV12-3 or TRBV12-4, the J gene TRBJ2-5; 14 bases line up with TRBD2. The CDR3 has 16 residues. The J segment lost 4 bases and the V segment lost 7 bases, leaving 8 bases of the junction unmatched. CDR3 DNA: TGTGCCAGCACCTGGACTAGCGGGAGGACACCAGAGACCCAGTACTTC. It is translated as CASTWTSGRTPETQYF.

This clonotype has at least ten counts. This chain joins TRBV5-1 and TRBJ2-5, with TRBD1 as a possible D gene (6 bases). Trimming took 4 bases from V and 5 from J, leaving 12 bases between them. CDR3 length: 13 amino acids. In germline, CDR1 is SGHRS, CDR2 YFSETQ. CDR3 loop: CASSVDSGETQYF. CDR3 sequence (DNA): TGCGCCAGCAGCGTGGACAGTGGGGAGACCCAGTACTTC.

This clonotype was seen many times. The chain combines TRBV27 with TRBJ2-7; TRBD1 matches at 8 bases. CDR3 length: 12 amino acids. The V segment lost 10 bases and the J segment 7 bases; nucleotides outside the gene matches: 9. Germline CDR1 MNHEY, CDR2 SMNVEV (reference sequence). The CDR3 reads CATGQVLGEQYF. The CDR3 DNA reads TGTGCCACGGGACAGGTCCTGGGGGAGCAGTACTTC.

The V and J genes are TRBV27 and TRBJ1-2; D not resolved. The length of the CDR3 is 14 residues. V lost 5 bases to trimming and J lost 2 bases, with 12 bases between them. Per the germline V gene, CDR1 is MNHEY and CDR2 is SMNVEV (reference sequence). The CDR3 DNA is TGTGCCAGCAGTCCAAAGGGAGACAACTATGGCTACACCTTC. Amino acids: CASSPKGDNYGYTF.

This clonotype has a count of ten or more. This chain joins TRBV7-9 and TRBJ2-7; no reliable D call. Germline V gene lookup returns CDR1 SEHNR and CDR2 FQNEAQ (reference sequence). The germline V and J ends were trimmed by 1 base and 5 bases, with 6 bases remaining between them. The CDR3 has 12 residues. CDR3 loop: CASSLVSHEQYF. CDR3 DNA: TGTGCCAGCAGCTTAGTTTCCCACGAGCAGTACTTC.

This clonotype was picked up many times. This sequence joins TRBV6-5 and TRBJ2-7; 10 bases fit TRBD2. Germline assignment: CDR1 MNHEY and CDR2 SVGAGI. V was clipped by 5 bases and J by 0 bases; unmatched bases: 7. CDR3 length: 16 residues. In nucleotides, the CDR3 is TGTGCCAGCAGTGCACCGGGACTAGCGAGCTCCTACGAGCAGTACTTC. This translates into CASSAPGLASSYEQYF.

The chain links TRBV29-1 to TRBJ1-1, with TRBD1 as a possible D gene (5 bases). Per the germline V gene, CDR1 is SQVTM and CDR2 is ANQGSEA. The V gene lost 7 bases and the J gene lost 7 bases, with 16 bases spanning the gap. This CDR3 region has 12 residues. CDR3 coding DNA: TGCAGCGCCCTAGAGAGGGGCCGTGAAGCTTTCTTT. Translating gives CSALERGREAFF.

This clonotype was seen only a few times. This sequence joins TRBV29-1 and TRBJ1-1, with D perhaps matching TRBD1 (6 bases). This CDR3 is built from 13 residues. Germline lookup yields CDR1 SQVTM and CDR2 ANQGSEA. The V and J ends lost 4 bases and 5 bases respectively, with 14 bases between them. In nucleotides, the CDR3 is TGCAGCGTTGGTGGGGGGGCGCGTACTGAAGCTTTCTTT. Translated: CSVGGGARTEAFF.

This clonotype has more than one count but fewer than ten. This chain connects TRBV28 to TRBJ1-2, with no clear D. The CDR3 loop spans 14 amino acids. The V gene lost 3 bases and the J gene lost 5 bases, with 13 bases spanning the gap. The germline V gene has CDR1 MDHEN and CDR2 SYDVKM. The CDR3 DNA follows: TGTGCCAGCAGTTTGGCGGACGGAATATATGGCTACACCTTC. The encoded protein is CASSLADGIYGYTF.

The rearrangement links TRBV20-1 to TRBJ2-7; D unclear. CDR1 is DFQATT, CDR2 SNEGSKA, per germline (reference sequence). Trimming removed 0 bases at V and 5 bases at J, with 8 bases between. The CDR3 runs to 12 residues. DNA of the CDR3: TGCAGTGCTAGAGATACCTTACACGAGCAGTACTTC. Protein sequence: CSARDTLHEQYF.